A single sample gave rise to the 23 T cell receptor beta chains below, sequenced in a study of CD8 T cells in ankylosing spondylitis. TCRdb passed the 5' RACE reads through MiXCR, listing each CDR3 protein once. The table includes around 180,000 distinct CDR3 sequences, roughly 18% detected once. The sequenced sample was blood, either unsorted or a sorted T cell fraction (not recorded which). These receptors were taken from a male donor between 5 and 29 years old with ankylosing spondylitis or in good health (not recorded which).

This clonotype was seen ten or more times. DNA for the CDR3: TGTGCCAGCGGACGAAGGGAGGCAGTACTGGGGACTGAAGCTTTCTTT. The encoded protein is CASGRREAVLGTEAFF. The V call is TRBV12-3 or TRBV12-4, the J call TRBJ1-1; D unresolved. Trimming pared 8 bases from V and 5 bases from J, leaving 24 bases between. The CDR3 spans 16 residues.

This clonotype was picked up a small number of times. The chain links TRBV30 to TRBJ2-6, with D possibly being TRBD2 (6 bases). The CDR3 extends over 17 amino acids. CDR1 and CDR2 from the germline V gene are GTSNPN and SVGIG (reference sequence). V gave up 5 bases and J gave up 0 bases, with 17 bases separating them. The CDR3 nucleotides are TGTGCCTGGTCCGGCCGGACTACCTTCTCTGGGGCCAACGTCCTGACTTTC. Its protein product is CAWSGRTTFSGANVLTF. Together with reference TRBV30 and TRBJ2-6, the CDR3 gives the full variable domain: SQTIHQWPATLVQPVGSPLSLECTVEGTSNPNLYWYRQAAGRGLQLLFYSVGIGQISSEVPQNLSASRPQDRQFILSSKKLLLSDSGFYLCAWSGRTTFSGANVLTFGAGSRLTVL.

This clonotype was recorded once. The CDR3 nucleotides read TGCAGTGCTACCAATCCGACTAGCGGGAGTGTGGATGAGCAGTTCTTC. Residues: CSATNPTSGSVDEQFF. The rearrangement links TRBV20-1 to TRBJ2-1, with 12 bases that match TRBD2. V trimming: 4 bases; J trimming: 8 bases; junction bases outside the gene matches: 12. The CDR3 length is 16 residues. CDR1 DFQATT and CDR2 SNEGSKA come from the germline V gene (reference sequence).

This clonotype appeared a few times. V is TRBV6-5 and J is TRBJ1-1; TRBD1 might be the D (5 bases). The length of the CDR3 is 13 residues. CDR1 is MNHEY and CDR2 is SVGAGI in the germline V gene. Trimming took off 5 bases at V and 4 bases at J, with 11 bases between the two ends. CDR3 nucleotides: TGTGCCAGCAGTACGGGGGGTAGCACTGAAGCTTTCTTT. Translation: CASSTGGSTEAFF.

This clonotype turned up a few times. V is TRBV12-3 or TRBV12-4 and J is TRBJ1-5; unclear D gene. The ends were cut back, 8 bases at V and 9 bases at J, with 11 bases in the middle. The CDR3 is 11 residues long. For the CDR3, the DNA is TGTGCCAGCGTGAGGGAATTGCCCCAGCATTTT. Protein sequence: CASVRELPQHF.

This clonotype has at least ten counts. The CDR3 DNA reads TGTGCCAGCAGCCAAGATTGGACAGGGTATGGCTACACCTTC. It encodes CASSQDWTGYGYTF. The chain carries TRBV4-2 and TRBJ1-2, with TRBD1 identical over 8 bases. This CDR3 comprises 14 residues. Unmatched junction bases numbered 2, after V lost 0 bases and J lost 5 bases. Germline V gene lookup returns CDR1 LGHNA and CDR2 YNFKEQ.

V and J are TRBV12-3 or TRBV12-4 and TRBJ2-1; D is ambiguous. Trimming left V 6 bases short and J 7 bases short, with 10 bases between. This CDR3 contains 12 residues. For the CDR3, the DNA is TGTGCCAGCAGCGCGGACGGGAATGAGCAGTTCTTC. As protein: CASSADGNEQFF.

In this sample, this clonotype turned up many times. V and J are TRBV4-1 and TRBJ2-2; 7 nucleotides line up with TRBD2. The CDR3 runs to 15 residues. From germline, CDR1 is MGHRA and CDR2 YSYEKL. J was trimmed by 6 bases and V by 0 bases; bases with no gene match: 4. The CDR3 protein is CASSQDGGVSGELFF. The DNA of the CDR3 is TGCGCCAGCAGCCAAGATGGGGGGGTGTCCGGGGAGCTGTTTTTT.

This clonotype was seen many times. V and J are TRBV12-3 or TRBV12-4 and TRBJ2-6; D not resolved. The V and J ends lost 7 bases and 0 bases respectively, with 22 bases between them. This CDR3 has 19 amino acids. CDR3 coding DNA: TGTGCCAGCAATTCCCACGGGTTGGCGCCCTCCTCTGGGGCCAACGTCCTGACTTTC. It specifies CASNSHGLAPSSGANVLTF.

This clonotype was counted ten times or more. The chain couples TRBV5-1 to TRBJ2-5, with 9 nucleotides matching TRBD2. This CDR3 comprises 16 residues. Looked up from germline, CDR1 is SGHRS and CDR2 is YFSETQ. The V and J ends lost 0 bases and 0 bases, in that order; junction bases with no gene match: 3. The CDR3 here is CASSLASSGDQETQYF. In DNA form, the CDR3 reads TGCGCCAGCAGCTTGGCTTCTAGCGGGGACCAAGAGACCCAGTACTTC.

The genes are TRBV12-3 or TRBV12-4 and TRBJ2-1; 7 nucleotides line up with TRBD1. The length of the CDR3 is 14 residues. With V trimmed by 10 bases and J by 6 bases, 12 bases remained unmatched. The CDR3, as DNA: TGTGCCACAAGAGATAACAGGGGCGGCAATGAGCAGTTCTTC. It translates to CATRDNRGGNEQFF.

This clonotype appeared many times. J is TRBJ1-5 and V is TRBV12-3 or TRBV12-4; TRBD1 agrees at 10 bases. The junction had 7 bases not matched to a gene; V was cut back by 3 bases and J by 11 bases. The CDR3 consists of 14 residues. CDR3 protein: CASSLTGGSEAQHF. The DNA of the CDR3 is TGTGCCAGCAGTTTGACAGGGGGCTCGGAGGCCCAGCATTTT.

This clonotype was seen at least ten times. This chain uses TRBV18 with TRBJ1-5, with D hard to call. V lost 4 bases, J lost 6 bases, and 10 bases lay in between. Looked up from germline, CDR1 is KGHSH and CDR2 is LQKENI. The CDR3 is 13 amino acids. Here the CDR3 DNA reads TGTGCCAGCTCACAAGAGAGAAGTCAGCCCCAGCATTTT. Translating it yields CASSQERSQPQHF.

This clonotype was seen ten or more times. The rearrangement links TRBV4-2 to TRBJ1-4; D call uncertain. Between the trimmed V and J ends, which lost 1 base and 0 bases, there was a span of 3 bases. Germline CDR1 is LGHNA and CDR2 is YNFKEQ. CDR3 length equals 14 residues. The CDR3 here is CASSQVATNEKLFF. In DNA, the CDR3 is TGTGCCAGCAGCCAAGTGGCAACTAATGAAAAACTGTTTTTT.

This clonotype was seen many times. The chain carries TRBV3-1 and TRBJ2-3; the D gene is possibly TRBD2 (6 bases). CDR3 size: 14 residues. From germline, CDR1 is LGHDT and CDR2 YNNKEL (reference sequence). The V end lost 8 bases, the J end lost 6 bases, and 18 bases lay between the germline ends. The CDR3 DNA reads TGTGCCAGCGCGGGGACTTTAGGCGCGGATACGCAGTATTTT. This codes for CASAGTLGADTQYF.

The chain couples TRBV18 to TRBJ2-5, with D perhaps TRBD2 (6 bases). The CDR3 runs to 13 residues. V lost 6 bases and J 7 bases, leaving 15 bases between the germline ends. Germline V gene lookup returns CDR1 KGHSH and CDR2 LQKENI. The CDR3 DNA is TGTGCCAGCTCCCTGCCGGGACTTGTGACCCAGTACTTC. Encoded protein: CASSLPGLVTQYF.

This clonotype was detected many times. V is TRBV5-1 and J is TRBJ2-2; maybe TRBD1 (6 bases). Between the trimmed V and J ends, which lost 3 bases and 3 bases, there was a span of 12 bases. Germline CDR1 reads SGHRS; CDR2 reads YFSETQ. The CDR3 contains 15 residues. Here the CDR3 DNA reads TGCGCCAGCAGCTGGAACAGGGTCGACACCGGGGAGCTGTTTTTT. It translates to CASSWNRVDTGELFF. The whole variable domain, filled in from reference TRBV5-1 and TRBJ2-2, reads KAGVTQTPRYLIKTRGQQVTLSCSPISGHRSVSWYQQTPGQGLQFLFEYFSETQRNKGNFPGRFSGRQFSNSRSEMNVSTLELGDSALYLCASSWNRVDTGELFFGEGSRLTVL.

This clonotype was observed at least ten times. The chain employs TRBV20-1 and TRBJ1-1; unclear D gene. The CDR3 contains 14 residues. The germline V and J ends were trimmed by 3 bases and 1 base, with 12 bases remaining between them. Germline assignment: CDR1 DFQATT and CDR2 SNEGSKA (reference sequence). DNA of the CDR3: TGCAGTGCTAGCCCTACGGACTGGAACACTGAAGCTTTCTTT. Residues: CSASPTDWNTEAFF.

This clonotype was seen ten or more times. The J gene is TRBJ1-2, the V gene TRBV20-1; 7 bases agree with TRBD1. CDR1 is DFQATT, CDR2 SNEGSKA, per germline (reference sequence). V shed 5 bases and J 6 bases; nucleotides not matched to a gene: 9. CDR3 length: 13 residues. The CDR3 DNA is TGCAGTGCTCAACGACCTACAGGGGATGGCTACACCTTC. Encoded protein: CSAQRPTGDGYTF.

This clonotype was detected many times. The gene calls are TRBV7-2 and TRBJ2-7; no firm D call. V was trimmed by 4 bases and J by 3 bases, leaving 16 bases between them. The CDR3 consists of 15 residues. Germline CDR1 and CDR2: SGHTA and FQGNSA. Here the CDR3 reads CASSSEDRYDYEQYF. DNA of the CDR3: TGTGCCAGCAGCTCTGAAGACCGATATGACTACGAGCAGTACTTC.

The chain employs TRBV29-1 and TRBJ2-7; D is unresolved. From germline, CDR1 is SQVTM and CDR2 ANQGSEA. The CDR3 runs 12 residues. The V end lost 6 bases, the J end lost 0 bases, and 9 bases lay between the germline ends. Here the CDR3 reads CSVGSSSYEQYF. DNA of the CDR3: TGCAGCGTGGGCAGCTCCTCCTACGAGCAGTACTTC.

The chain combines TRBV27 with TRBJ2-1; the D gene is possibly TRBD2 (6 bases). The germline V gene has CDR1 MNHEY and CDR2 SMNVEV (reference sequence). V was trimmed by 5 bases and J by 3 bases, leaving 11 bases between them. The CDR3 loop spans 14 amino acids. CDR3 amino acids: CASSVTGLYNEQFF. Here the CDR3 DNA reads TGTGCCAGCAGTGTAACGGGACTCTACAATGAGCAGTTCTTC.

This clonotype was counted many times. The chain combines TRBV20-1 with TRBJ1-5; D possibly corresponds to TRBD1 (6 bases). The V end was cut by 2 bases, the J end by 7 bases, with 12 bases between. The germline V gene has CDR1 DFQATT and CDR2 SNEGSKA (reference sequence). The CDR3 is made up of 13 amino acids. The CDR3, as DNA: TGCAGTGCTAGACCGGGGGGCGTCCAGCCCCAGCATTTT. Its translation is CSARPGGVQPQHF.